The rows below give T cell receptor beta chains drawn from one sample of a study of cytomegalovirus exposure and HLA in healthy donors. Method: immunoSEQ multiplex PCR; TCRdb's copy keeps in-frame clones and lacks some. Seen in this sample are about 120,000 clones; the ten most common clones hold 1.5% to 2%. The sample was PBMCs. The receptor set was obtained from a woman between 40 and 55 years old in good health and CMV-seropositive. The CDR3 runs from the conserved cysteine through the conserved F or W.

V	CDR3
TRBV6-5	CASRVGTSGNGELFF
TRBV7-9	CASSLGGQGQQYF
TRBV29-1	CSVEAWDREDNYGYTF
TRBV28	CASSLFSRGYGTEAFF
TRBV6-6	CASSSQGATYNEQFF
TRBV11-2	CASSPFSSGIYEQYF
TRBV7-9	CASSLEGVNTEAFF
TRBV9	CASSVTSGIWTDTQYF
TRBV19	CASSLVQRNEKLFF
TRBV7-8	CASSSQRRTAKNIQYF
TRBV6-1	CASSALPSGSYEQYF
TRBV5-5	CASSSSPGQISYEQYF
TRBV15	CATSRDITGPGGEPQHF